This passage covers 8 T cell receptor beta chains from one sample sequenced in a study of cytomegalovirus exposure and HLA in healthy donors (dated by TCRdb to about 2017). Preparation of the library involved the immunoSEQ multiplex PCR assay. For the multiplex PCR, a mixture combining 60 forward primers for TCR Vbeta segments and 13 reverse primers for TCR Jbeta segments was used. Imported from immuneACCESS, the table was reduced by TCRdb to in-frame sequences with V and J called. These copies leave out some clones; in studies compared against another copy, an unresolved V gene accounts for under half, and the cause of the remainder is not known. This sample gives 140,000 or so clones in total; roughly 76% of them show up just once. The ten top clones hold roughly 2.9% of the sample. The sample consisted of PBMCs. The receptors were sampled from a woman aged 25 to 39 in good health and CMV-seronegative.

The J gene is TRBJ2-1, the V gene TRBV15, with 11 bases lining up with TRBD2. V shed 4 bases, J shed 9 bases, and the junction held 8 bases outside the gene matches. There are 15 residues in the CDR3. Germline V gives CDR1 LNHNV, CDR2 YYDKDF (reference sequence). CDR3 DNA: TGTGCCACCAGCACTGTAGCGGGAGGGTTTGGTGAGCAGTTCTTC. Protein: CATSTVAGGFGEQFF.

V usage is TRBV4-3 and J usage is TRBJ1-6; TRBD1 agrees at 7 bases. The germline gives CDR1 LGHNA, CDR2 YSLEER. V trimming: 1 base; J trimming: 4 bases; junction bases outside the gene matches: 7. The CDR3 contains 17 residues. CDR3 bases: TGCGCCAGCAGCCAAGCCTTGGGACAGAGTTATAATTCACCCCTCCACTTT. This gives the protein CASSQALGQSYNSPLHF.

The CDR3, as DNA: TGTGCCAGCAGAAATAACTACGAGCAGTACTTC. Residues: CASRNNYEQYF. The gene calls are TRBV2 and TRBJ2-7; D is unresolved. Per the germline V gene, CDR1 is SNHLY and CDR2 is FYNNEI. V shed 6 bases and J shed 3 bases, with 6 bases lying between them. The CDR3 covers 11 residues. Supplemented by reference TRBV2 and TRBJ2-7, the full variable domain reads EPEVTQTPSHQVTQMGQEVILRCVPISNHLYFYWYRQILGQKVEFLVSFYNNEISEKSEIFDDQFSVERPDGSNFTLKIRSTKLEDSAMYFCASRNNYEQYFGPGTRLTVT.

This clone was observed a single time. The chain employs TRBV5-1 and TRBJ2-7, with TRBD2 identical over 9 bases. The germline gives CDR1 SGHRS, CDR2 YFSETQ. V gave up 3 bases and J gave up 5 bases; unmatched junction bases: 6. This CDR3 contains 14 residues. The CDR3 spells CASSWGLALNEQYF. DNA of the CDR3: TGCGCCAGCAGCTGGGGACTAGCATTGAACGAGCAGTACTTC.

This clone was observed a handful of times. The CDR3 loop reads CSVEVGNNEQFF. The CDR3 DNA reads TGCAGCGTTGAAGTGGGCAACAATGAGCAGTTCTTC. This rearrangement joins TRBV29-1 to TRBJ2-1; D ambiguous. Germline lookup yields CDR1 SQVTM and CDR2 ANQGSEA. The ends were cut back, 1 base at V and 5 bases at J, with 6 bases in the middle. The CDR3 spans 12 residues.

V and J are TRBV29-1 and TRBJ2-1; TRBD2 matches 10 bases. The ends lost 3 bases at V and 9 bases at J; junction bases unmatched: 20. Germline V gene data show CDR1 as SQVTM and CDR2 as ANQGSEA. The CDR3 sequence is 18 residues long. The CDR3 sequence: CSVDTGLAGLAGAGEQFF. The DNA for the CDR3 is TGCAGCGTTGATACAGGGCTTGCTGGCCTAGCGGGGGCCGGTGAGCAGTTCTTC.

The chain recombines TRBV7-3 with TRBJ1-1; D is possibly TRBD1 (5 bases). CDR3 length: 13 residues. V lost 0 bases and J 10 bases, leaving 12 bases between the germline ends. CDR1 is SGHTA and CDR2 is FQGTGA in the germline V gene. In DNA, the CDR3 is TGTGCCAGCAGCTTAACCGAACGGGGGGGAGCTTTCTTT. Its protein product is CASSLTERGGAFF.

The chain is built from TRBV6-1 and TRBJ2-7; D gene ambiguous. The germline V gene has CDR1 MNHNS and CDR2 SASEGT. Trimming took 3 bases from V and 0 from J, leaving 9 bases between them. This CDR3 spans 14 amino acids. The CDR3 spells CASSDWAASYEQYF. CDR3 coding DNA: TGTGCCAGCAGTGACTGGGCCGCCTCCTACGAGCAGTACTTC.